Sequencing of this T cell receptor (beta chain) was carried out in a study of blood T cell repertoires in COVID-19. Turning to the study itself: T cells, B-cell-depleted T cells, or PBMCs supplied cDNA or gDNA.

Followed over time, Seattle patients had been enrolled while infection was active. Original methodology: Amplification of reference gene primers provided the estimated nucleated cell counts. TCRdb's copy holds only in-frame clones and misses some; the assay was immunoSEQ multiplex PCR. D and trimming were read from the DNA, whereas the V and J calls and clone size are those reported in that table. Of about 260,000 clones in the sample, 80% to 90% are singletons; the top ten hold about 10%. In germline, CDR1 is LNHDA, CDR2 SQIVND (reference sequence). Trimming cost V 3 bases and J 8 bases, with 13 bases left between them. The CDR3 consists of 14 residues.

The origin of this receptor is a woman in her 70s with COVID-19, enrolled during active disease. This chain links TRBV19 with TRBJ1-4; no clear D. Input material: peripheral blood. DNA of the CDR3: TGTGCCAGTAGTATCCAGTCCGATACGGAAAAACTGTTTTTT. Translation gives CASSIQSDTEKLFF.